This TCR beta chain appears in the sequencing data of a study of blood T cell repertoires in COVID-19. Study summary: Sources were T cells, B-cell-depleted T cells, or PBMCs; the material itself was cDNA or gDNA.

This CDR3 has 15 amino acids. From germline, CDR1 is LNHDA and CDR2 SQIVND (reference sequence). Trimming removed 1 base from V and 1 base from J, with 7 bases in between. Original handling: From reference gene primer amplification, estimates of nucleated cell counts were derived. TCRdb's table, derived via immunoSEQ multiplex PCR, lists solely in-frame clones and lacks some. V and J calls and clone size are as listed in that table; D and trimming were resolved from the DNA. The data show tens of thousands of clones, 87% seen once. The receptor was derived from a male donor with acute or convalescent COVID-19. The chain employs TRBV19 and TRBJ2-2; tentative D call: TRBD1 (5 bases). The sample taken for sequencing was peripheral blood. CDR3 sequence reads: CASSIGGQNTGELFF. DNA of the CDR3: TGTGCCAGTAGTATAGGAGGACAGAACACCGGGGAGCTGTTTTTT.